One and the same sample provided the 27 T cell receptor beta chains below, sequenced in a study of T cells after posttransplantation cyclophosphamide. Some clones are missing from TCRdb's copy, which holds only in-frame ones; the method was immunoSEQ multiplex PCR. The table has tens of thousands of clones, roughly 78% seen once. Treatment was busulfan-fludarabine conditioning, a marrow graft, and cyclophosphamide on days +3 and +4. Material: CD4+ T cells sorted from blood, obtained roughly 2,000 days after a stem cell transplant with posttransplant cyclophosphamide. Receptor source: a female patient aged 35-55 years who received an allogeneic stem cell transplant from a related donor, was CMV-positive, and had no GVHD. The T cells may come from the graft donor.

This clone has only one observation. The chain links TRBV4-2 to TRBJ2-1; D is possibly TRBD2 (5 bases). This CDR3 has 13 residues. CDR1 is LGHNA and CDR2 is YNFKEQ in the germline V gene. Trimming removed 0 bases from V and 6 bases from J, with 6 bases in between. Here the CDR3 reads CASSQERVNEQFF. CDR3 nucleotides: TGTGCCAGCAGCCAAGAGAGGGTCAATGAGCAGTTCTTC.

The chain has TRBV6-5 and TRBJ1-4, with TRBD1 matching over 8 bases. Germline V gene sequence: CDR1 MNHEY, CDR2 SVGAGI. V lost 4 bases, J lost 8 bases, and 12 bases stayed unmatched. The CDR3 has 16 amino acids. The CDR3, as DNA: TGTGCCAGCAGTTCCAGACCGGGACAGGTGAAGGAAAAACTGTTTTTT. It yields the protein CASSSRPGQVKEKLFF.

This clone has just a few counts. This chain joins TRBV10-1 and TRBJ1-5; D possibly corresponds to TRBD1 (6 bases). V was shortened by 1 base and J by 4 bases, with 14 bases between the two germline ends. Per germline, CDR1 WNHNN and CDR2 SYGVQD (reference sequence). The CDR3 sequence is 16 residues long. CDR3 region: CASSEYRANSNQPQHF. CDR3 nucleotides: TGCGCCAGCAGTGAGTACAGGGCCAACTCTAATCAGCCCCAGCATTTT.

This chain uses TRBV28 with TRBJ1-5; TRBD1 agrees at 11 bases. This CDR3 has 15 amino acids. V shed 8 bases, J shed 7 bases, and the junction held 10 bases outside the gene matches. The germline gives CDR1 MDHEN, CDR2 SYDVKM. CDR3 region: CASRRTGGGGQPQHF. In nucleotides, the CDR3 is TGTGCCAGCCGGCGGACAGGGGGCGGAGGACAGCCCCAGCATTTT.

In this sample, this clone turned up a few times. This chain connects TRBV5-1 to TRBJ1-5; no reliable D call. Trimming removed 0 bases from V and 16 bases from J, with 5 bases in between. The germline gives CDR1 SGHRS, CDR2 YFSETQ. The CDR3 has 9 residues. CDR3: CASSLGHHF. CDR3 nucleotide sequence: TGCGCCAGCAGCTTGGGACACCATTTT. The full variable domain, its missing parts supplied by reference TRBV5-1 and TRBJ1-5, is KAGVTQTPRYLIKTRGQQVTLSCSPISGHRSVSWYQQTPGQGLQFLFEYFSETQRNKGNFPGRFSGRQFSNSRSEMNVSTLELGDSALYLCASSLGHHFGDGTRLSIL.

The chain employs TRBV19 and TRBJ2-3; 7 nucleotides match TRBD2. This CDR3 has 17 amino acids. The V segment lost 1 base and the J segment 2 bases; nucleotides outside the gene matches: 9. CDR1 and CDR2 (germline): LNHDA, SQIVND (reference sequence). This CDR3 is CASSIGAAGEPTDTQYF. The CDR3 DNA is TGTGCCAGTAGTATAGGAGCGGCGGGGGAACCCACAGATACGCAGTATTTT.

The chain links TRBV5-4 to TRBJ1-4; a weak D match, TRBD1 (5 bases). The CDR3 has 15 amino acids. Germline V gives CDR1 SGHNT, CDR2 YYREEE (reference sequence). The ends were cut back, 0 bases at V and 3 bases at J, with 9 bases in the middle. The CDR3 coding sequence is TGTGCCAGCAGCTTGGGGGGCACGGCTAATGAAAAACTGTTTTTT. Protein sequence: CASSLGGTANEKLFF.

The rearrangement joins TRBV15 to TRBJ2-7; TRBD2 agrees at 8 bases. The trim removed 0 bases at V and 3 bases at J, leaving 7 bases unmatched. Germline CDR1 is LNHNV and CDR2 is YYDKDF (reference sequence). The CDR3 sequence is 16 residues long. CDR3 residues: CATSRDLGLAFYEQYF. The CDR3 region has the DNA TGTGCCACCAGCAGAGATCTAGGACTAGCATTCTACGAGCAGTACTTC. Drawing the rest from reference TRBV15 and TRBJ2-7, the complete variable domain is DAMVIQNPRYQVTQFGKPVTLSCSQTLNHNVMYWYQQKSSQAPKLLFHYYDKDFNNEADTPDNFQSRRPNTSFCFLDIRSPGLGDTAMYLCATSRDLGLAFYEQYFGPGTRLTVT.

CDR3 sequence (DNA): TGTGCCAGTAGTCAGCAGGGGACAGATACGCAGTATTTT. Protein: CASSQQGTDTQYF. V and J are TRBV19 and TRBJ2-3; weak D call: TRBD1 (6 bases). Trimming removed 5 bases from V and 3 bases from J, with 9 bases in between. Germline assignment: CDR1 LNHDA and CDR2 SQIVND (reference sequence). The CDR3 spans 13 residues.

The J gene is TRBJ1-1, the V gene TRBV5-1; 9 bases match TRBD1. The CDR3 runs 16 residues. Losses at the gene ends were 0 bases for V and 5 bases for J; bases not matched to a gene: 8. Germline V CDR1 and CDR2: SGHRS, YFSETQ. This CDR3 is CASSLGATGGRTEAFF. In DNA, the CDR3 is TGCGCCAGCAGCTTGGGGGCTACAGGGGGCAGGACTGAAGCTTTCTTT.

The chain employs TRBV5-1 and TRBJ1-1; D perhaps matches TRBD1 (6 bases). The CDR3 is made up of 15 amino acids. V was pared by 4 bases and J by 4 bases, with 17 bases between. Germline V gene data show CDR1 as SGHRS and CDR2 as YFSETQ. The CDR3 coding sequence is TGCGCCAGCAGCCGAGAGGGGGGGGGCGGCACTGAAGCTTTCTTT. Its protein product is CASSREGGGGTEAFF.

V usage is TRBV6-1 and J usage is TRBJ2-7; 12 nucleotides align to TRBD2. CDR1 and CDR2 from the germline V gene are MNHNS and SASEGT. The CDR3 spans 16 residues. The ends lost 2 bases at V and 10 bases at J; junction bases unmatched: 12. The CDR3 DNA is TGTGCCAGCAGTGAACCGCGCCTCACTAGCGGGGGGACTCAGTACTTC. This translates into CASSEPRLTSGGTQYF.

CDR3 region: CASSLGFSPNTEAFF. DNA for the CDR3: TGTGCCAGCAGCTTAGGCTTCAGTCCGAACACTGAAGCTTTCTTT. The J gene is TRBJ1-1, the V gene TRBV13; D ambiguous. Trimming stripped 0 bases from V and 1 base from J, with 9 bases between. The germline gives CDR1 PRHDT, CDR2 FYEKMQ (reference sequence). CDR3 size: 15 residues.

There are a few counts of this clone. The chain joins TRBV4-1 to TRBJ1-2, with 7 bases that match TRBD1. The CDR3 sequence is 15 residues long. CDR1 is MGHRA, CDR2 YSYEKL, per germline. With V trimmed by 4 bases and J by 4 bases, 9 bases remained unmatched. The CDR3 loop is CASSRQGDSPYGYTF. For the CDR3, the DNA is TGCGCCAGCAGCCGCCAGGGGGACTCCCCCTATGGCTACACCTTC.

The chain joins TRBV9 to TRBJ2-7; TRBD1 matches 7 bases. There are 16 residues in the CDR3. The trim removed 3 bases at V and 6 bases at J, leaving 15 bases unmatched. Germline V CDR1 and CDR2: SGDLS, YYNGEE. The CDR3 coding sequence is TGTGCCAGCAGCGGCGCCTACGACAGGGATCAGTTCGAGCAGTACTTC. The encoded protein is CASSGAYDRDQFEQYF.

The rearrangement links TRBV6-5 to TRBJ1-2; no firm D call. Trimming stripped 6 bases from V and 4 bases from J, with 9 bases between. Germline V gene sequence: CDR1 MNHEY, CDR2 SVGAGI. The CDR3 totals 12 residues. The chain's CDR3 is CASRRTSYGYTF. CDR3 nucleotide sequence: TGTGCCAGCAGGCGGACTAGCTATGGCTACACCTTC.

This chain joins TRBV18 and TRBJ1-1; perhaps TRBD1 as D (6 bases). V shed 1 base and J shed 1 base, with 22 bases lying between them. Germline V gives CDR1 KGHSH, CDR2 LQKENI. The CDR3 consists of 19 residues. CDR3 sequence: CASSPRAASLGQPNTEAFF. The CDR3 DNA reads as TGTGCCAGCTCACCACGAGCAGCGTCCCTAGGACAGCCGAACACTGAAGCTTTCTTT.

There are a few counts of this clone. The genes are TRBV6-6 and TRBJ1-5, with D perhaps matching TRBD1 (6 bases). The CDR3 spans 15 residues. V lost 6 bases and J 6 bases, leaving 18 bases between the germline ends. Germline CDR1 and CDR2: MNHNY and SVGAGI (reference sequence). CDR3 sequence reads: CASSSRGTTGQPQHF. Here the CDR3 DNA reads TGTGCCAGCAGCTCCAGGGGCACTACAGGTCAGCCCCAGCATTTT.

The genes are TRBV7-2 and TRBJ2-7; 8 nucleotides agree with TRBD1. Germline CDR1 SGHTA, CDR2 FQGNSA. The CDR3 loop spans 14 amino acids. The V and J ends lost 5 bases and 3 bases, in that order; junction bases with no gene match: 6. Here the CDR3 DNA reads TGTGCCAGCAGCCCAGGGACAGGCAGCTACGAGCAGTACTTC. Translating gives CASSPGTGSYEQYF. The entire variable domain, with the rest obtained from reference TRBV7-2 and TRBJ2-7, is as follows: GAGVSQSPSNKVTEKGKDVELRCDPISGHTALYWYRQSLGQGLEFLIYFQGNSAPDKSGLPSDRFSAERTGGSVSTLTIQRTQQEDSAVYLCASSPGTGSYEQYFGPGTRLTVT.

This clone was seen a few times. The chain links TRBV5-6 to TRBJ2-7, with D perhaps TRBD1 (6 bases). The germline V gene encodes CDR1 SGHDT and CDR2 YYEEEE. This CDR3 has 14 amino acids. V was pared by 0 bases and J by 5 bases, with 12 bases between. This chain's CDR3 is CASSLVRQDNEQYF. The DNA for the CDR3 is TGTGCCAGCAGCTTGGTGAGACAGGACAACGAGCAGTACTTC.

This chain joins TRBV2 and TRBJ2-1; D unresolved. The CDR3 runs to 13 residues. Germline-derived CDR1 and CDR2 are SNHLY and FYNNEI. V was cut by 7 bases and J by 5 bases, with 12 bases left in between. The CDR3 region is CASMIYMNNEQFF. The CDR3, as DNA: TGTGCCAGCATGATATACATGAACAATGAGCAGTTCTTC. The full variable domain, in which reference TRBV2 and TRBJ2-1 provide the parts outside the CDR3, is EPEVTQTPSHQVTQMGQEVILRCVPISNHLYFYWYRQILGQKVEFLVSFYNNEISEKSEIFDDQFSVERPDGSNFTLKIRSTKLEDSAMYFCASMIYMNNEQFFGPGTRLTVL.

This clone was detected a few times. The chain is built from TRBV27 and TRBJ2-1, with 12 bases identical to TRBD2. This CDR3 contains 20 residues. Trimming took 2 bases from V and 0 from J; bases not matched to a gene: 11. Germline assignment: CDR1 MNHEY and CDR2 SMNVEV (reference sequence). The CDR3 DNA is TGTGCCAGCAGTTTAGTAGTGCGACTAGCGGGGGACCCCTCCTACAATGAGCAGTTCTTC. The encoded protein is CASSLVVRLAGDPSYNEQFF.

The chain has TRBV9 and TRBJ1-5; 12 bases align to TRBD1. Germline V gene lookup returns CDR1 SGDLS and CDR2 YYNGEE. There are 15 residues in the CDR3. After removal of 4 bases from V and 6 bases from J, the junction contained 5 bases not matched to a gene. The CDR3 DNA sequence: TGTGCCAGCAGCCCGGGACAGGGGGCAGGTCAGCCCCAGCATTTT. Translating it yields CASSPGQGAGQPQHF. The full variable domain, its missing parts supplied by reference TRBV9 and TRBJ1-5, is DSGVTQTPKHLITATGQRVTLRCSPRSGDLSVYWYQQSLDQGLQFLIQYYNGEERAKGNILERFSAQQFPDLHSELNLSSLELGDSALYFCASSPGQGAGQPQHFGDGTRLSIL.

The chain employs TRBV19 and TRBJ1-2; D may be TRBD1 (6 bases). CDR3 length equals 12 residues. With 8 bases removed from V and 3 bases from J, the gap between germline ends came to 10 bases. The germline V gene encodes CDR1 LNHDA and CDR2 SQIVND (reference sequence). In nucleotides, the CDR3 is TGTGCCAGTGGCAGGGGCGACTATGGCTACACCTTC. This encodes CASGRGDYGYTF.

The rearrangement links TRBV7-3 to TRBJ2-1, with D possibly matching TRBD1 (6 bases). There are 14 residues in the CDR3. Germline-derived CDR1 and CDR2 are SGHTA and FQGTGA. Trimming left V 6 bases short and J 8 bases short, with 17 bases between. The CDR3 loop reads CASRKDSGRDEQFF. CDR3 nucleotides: TGTGCCAGCAGAAAGGACAGCGGTCGAGATGAGCAGTTCTTC.

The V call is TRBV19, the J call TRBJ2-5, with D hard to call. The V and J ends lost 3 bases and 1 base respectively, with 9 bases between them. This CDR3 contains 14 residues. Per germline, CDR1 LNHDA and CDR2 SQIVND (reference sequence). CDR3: CASSMSHIQETQYF. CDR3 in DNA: TGTGCCAGTAGTATGTCACACATCCAAGAGACCCAGTACTTC.

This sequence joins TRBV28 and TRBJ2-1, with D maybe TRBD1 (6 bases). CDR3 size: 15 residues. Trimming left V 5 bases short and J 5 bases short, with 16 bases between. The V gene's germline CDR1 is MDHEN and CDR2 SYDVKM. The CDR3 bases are TGTGCCAGCAGTGGGGGCAGAGGAGTTGACAATGAGCAGTTCTTC. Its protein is CASSGGRGVDNEQFF.